The TCR beta chain described here comes from a study of T cell repertoires in cytomegalovirus infection. Study-level results: Carriage of CMV together with the relevant HLA was identifiable through cumulative public TCR beta family frequency. In two of eight donors, the top clonotype was HLA-C-restricted CMV-specific.

About this clonotype: Its target is unknown.

MiXCR, run by TCRdb on the reads, gives a single entry per CDR3 protein. This table holds around 310,000 distinct CDR3 sequences, 25% to 35% found once. This CDR3 has 14 residues. The ends lost 6 bases at V and 2 bases at J; junction bases unmatched: 6. Germline V lookup: CDR1 DFQATT, CDR2 SNEGSKA (reference sequence). The chain has TRBV20-1 and TRBJ2-1; 8 bases map to TRBD1. Sequencing was performed on cultured PBMCs, taken from culture after CMV antigen stimulation. The TCR comes from a human donor in good health (CMV status not recorded). Some clones in this sample may be carry-over from other donors' samples. CDR3 residues: CSAKGQAPYNEQFF. CDR3 coding DNA: TGCAGTGCCAAGGGACAGGCCCCCTACAATGAGCAGTTCTTC.